This T cell receptor (beta chain) was observed in a study of T-cell reconstitution after alpha-beta-depleted transplantation in children. Study outcomes and limitations: Newly generated T cells supplied most T-cell counts and diversity one year post-transplant.

A TCRbeta library incorporating unique molecular identifiers was prepared. Via MiXCR, TCRdb re-called the PCR reads, giving one row per CDR3 protein. Of 550,000 to 600,000 distinct CDR3 sequences in the sample, under 25% were seen once. Details on this clonotype: Its antigen remains unidentified.

CDR3 length: 15 residues. Looked up from germline, CDR1 is SQVTM and CDR2 is ANQGSEA. V gave up 7 bases and J gave up 6 bases; unmatched junction bases: 13. The V gene is TRBV29-1, the J gene TRBJ2-5; 11 bases agree with TRBD2. Sequenced here: PBMCs, mostly from graft donor cells, sampled 360 days after TCRalphabeta/CD19-depleted stem cell transplant. The TCR sequence derives from a boy under two years old who had a stem cell transplant for acute myeloid leukemia, so the T cells may come from the graft donor. Written as DNA, the CDR3 is TGCAGCGCTCGTCCCCGCCTAGCGGGGGGAAAGACCCAGTACTTC. Translated: CSARPRLAGGKTQYF. Full variable domain (outside the CDR3, taken from reference TRBV29-1 and TRBJ2-5): SAVISQKPSRDICQRGTSLTIQCQVDSQVTMMFWYRQQPGQSLTLIATANQGSEATYESGFVIDKFPISRPNLTFSTLTVSNMSPEDSSIYLCSARPRLAGGKTQYFGPGTRLLVL.